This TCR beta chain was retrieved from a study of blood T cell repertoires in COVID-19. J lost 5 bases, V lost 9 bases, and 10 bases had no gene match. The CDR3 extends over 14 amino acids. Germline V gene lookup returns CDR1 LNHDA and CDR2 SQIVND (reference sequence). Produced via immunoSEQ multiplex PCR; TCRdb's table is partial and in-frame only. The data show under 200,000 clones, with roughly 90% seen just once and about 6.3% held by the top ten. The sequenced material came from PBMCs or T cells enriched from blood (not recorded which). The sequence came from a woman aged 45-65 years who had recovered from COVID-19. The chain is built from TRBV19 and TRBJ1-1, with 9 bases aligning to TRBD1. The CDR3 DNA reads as TGTGCCAGCACCACAGGGGGCGCTCCGACTGAAGCTTTCTTT. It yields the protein CASTTGGAPTEAFF.